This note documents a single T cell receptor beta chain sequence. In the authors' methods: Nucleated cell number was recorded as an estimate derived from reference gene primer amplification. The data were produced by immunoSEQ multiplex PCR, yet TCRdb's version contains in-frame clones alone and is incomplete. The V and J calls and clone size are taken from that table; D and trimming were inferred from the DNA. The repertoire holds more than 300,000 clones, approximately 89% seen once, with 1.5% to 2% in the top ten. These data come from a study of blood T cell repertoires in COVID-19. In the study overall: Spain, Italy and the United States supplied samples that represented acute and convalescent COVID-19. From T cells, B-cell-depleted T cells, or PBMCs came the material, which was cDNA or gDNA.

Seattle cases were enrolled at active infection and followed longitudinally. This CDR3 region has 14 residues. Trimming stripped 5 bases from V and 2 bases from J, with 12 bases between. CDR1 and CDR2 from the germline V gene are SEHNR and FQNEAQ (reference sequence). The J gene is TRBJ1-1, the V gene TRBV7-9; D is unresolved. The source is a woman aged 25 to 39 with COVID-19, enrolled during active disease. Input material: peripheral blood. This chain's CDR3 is CASSREHSNTEAFF. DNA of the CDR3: TGTGCCAGCAGCCGAGAGCACAGTAACACTGAAGCTTTCTTT.